This T cell receptor beta chain was obtained from a study of T cell repertoires in cytomegalovirus infection. Study at large: Use of recently identified HLA-C-restricted and well-studied HLA-B-restricted CMV epitopes was part of the study. Both a matching HLA type and CMV infection were indicated by public TCR beta signatures.

Regarding the study as a whole: HLA-C-restricted TCR beta clonotypes specific for CMV led the ex vivo response.

This clonotype was seen many times. What it recognizes is unknown. CDR1 is SGHTA and CDR2 is FQGTGA in the germline V gene. With 2 bases removed from V and 0 bases from J, the gap between germline ends came to 4 bases. The CDR3 runs to 14 residues. TCRdb re-derived calls from the reads in MiXCR, one entry per CDR3 protein. The sample consists of hundreds of thousands of distinct CDR3 sequences, 25% to 30% of them appearing once. Sequencing was performed on cultured PBMCs, taken from culture after CMV antigen stimulation. V and J are TRBV7-3 and TRBJ2-2, with unresolved D. The source of this sequence is a human donor in good health (CMV status not recorded). Some clones in this sample may be carry-over from other donors' samples. CDR3 bases: TGTGCCAGCAGCTTACAGCCGAACACCGGGGAGCTGTTTTTT. This sequence encodes CASSLQPNTGELFF.